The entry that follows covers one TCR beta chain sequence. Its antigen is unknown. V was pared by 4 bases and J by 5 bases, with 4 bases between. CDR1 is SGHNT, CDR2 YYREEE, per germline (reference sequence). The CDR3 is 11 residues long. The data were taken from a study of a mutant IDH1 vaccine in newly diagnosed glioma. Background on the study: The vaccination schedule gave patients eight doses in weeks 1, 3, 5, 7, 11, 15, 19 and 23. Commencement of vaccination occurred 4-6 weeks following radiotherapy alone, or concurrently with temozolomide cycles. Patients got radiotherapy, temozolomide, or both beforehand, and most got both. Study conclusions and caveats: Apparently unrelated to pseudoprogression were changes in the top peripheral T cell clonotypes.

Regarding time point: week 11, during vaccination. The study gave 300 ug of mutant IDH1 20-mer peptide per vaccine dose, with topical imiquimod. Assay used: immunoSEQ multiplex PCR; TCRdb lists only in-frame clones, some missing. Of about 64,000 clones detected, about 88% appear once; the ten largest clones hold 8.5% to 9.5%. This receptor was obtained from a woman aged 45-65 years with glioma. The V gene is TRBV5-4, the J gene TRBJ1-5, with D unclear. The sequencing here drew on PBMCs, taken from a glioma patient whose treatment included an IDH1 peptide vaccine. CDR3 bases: TGTGCCAGCAGCGGTCATCAGCCCCAGCATTTT. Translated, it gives CASSGHQPQHF. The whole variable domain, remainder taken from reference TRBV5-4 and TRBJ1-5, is ETGVTQSPTHLIKTRGQQVTLRCSSQSGHNTVSWYQQALGQGPQFIFQYYREEENGRGNFPPRFSGLQFPNYSSELNVNALELDDSALYLCASSGHQPQHFGDGTRLSIL.